This record concerns one T cell receptor (beta chain) sequence. Its target is not known. The sample belongs to a study of cytomegalovirus exposure and HLA in healthy donors. General study points: The classifier reportedly diagnosed cytomegalovirus status with high sensitivity and specificity.

The trim removed 3 bases at V and 0 bases at J, leaving 4 bases unmatched. The length of the CDR3 is 15 residues. CDR1 and CDR2 from the germline V gene are SGDLS and YYNGEE. Generated by immunoSEQ multiplex PCR, the TCRdb table keeps only in-frame clones and is missing some. The sample shows under 75,000 clones, around 93% of them seen only once. What was sequenced was PBMCs. This chain uses TRBV9 with TRBJ2-3; 7 nucleotides match TRBD1. This clonotype was sampled from a man between 18 and 29 years old in good health and CMV-seropositive. The CDR3 region has the DNA TGTGCCAGCAGCGGATGGGACAGAAGCACAGATACGCAGTATTTT. It translates to CASSGWDRSTDTQYF. Complete variable domain (other parts from reference TRBV9 and TRBJ2-3): DSGVTQTPKHLITATGQRVTLRCSPRSGDLSVYWYQQSLDQGLQFLIQYYNGEERAKGNILERFSAQQFPDLHSELNLSSLELGDSALYFCASSGWDRSTDTQYFGPGTRLTVL.